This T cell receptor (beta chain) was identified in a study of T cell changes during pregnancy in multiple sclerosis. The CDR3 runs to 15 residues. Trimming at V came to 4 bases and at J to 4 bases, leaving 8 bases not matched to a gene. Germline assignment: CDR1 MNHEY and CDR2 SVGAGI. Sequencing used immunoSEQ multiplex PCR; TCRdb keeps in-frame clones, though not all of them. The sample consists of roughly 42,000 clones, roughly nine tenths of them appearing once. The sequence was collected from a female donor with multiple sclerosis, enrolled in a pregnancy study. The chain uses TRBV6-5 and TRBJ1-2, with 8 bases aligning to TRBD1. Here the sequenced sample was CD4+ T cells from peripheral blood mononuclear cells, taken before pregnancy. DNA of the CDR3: TGTGCCAGCAGTTCCCTCCGACAGGGGATCTATGGCTACACCTTC. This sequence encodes CASSSLRQGIYGYTF.